This TCR beta chain comes out of a study of cytomegalovirus exposure and HLA in healthy donors. V was pared by 0 bases and J by 0 bases, with 7 bases between. CDR1 is SGDLS and CDR2 is YYNGEE in the germline V gene. This CDR3 comprises 15 residues. Using immunoSEQ multiplex PCR, the repertoire was profiled, and TCRdb retains in-frame clones only, with some absent. This sample has some 99,000 clones; about 90% occur once, and the top ten carry approximately 2.3%. J is TRBJ2-1 and V is TRBV9; no definite D call. Material: PBMCs. The sequence was obtained from a woman younger than 30 in good health and CMV-seronegative. Here the CDR3 DNA reads TGTGCCAGCAGCGTAGGCCCTAGCTCCTACAATGAGCAGTTCTTC. Encoded protein: CASSVGPSSYNEQFF. Supplemented by reference TRBV9 and TRBJ2-1, the full variable domain reads DSGVTQTPKHLITATGQRVTLRCSPRSGDLSVYWYQQSLDQGLQFLIQYYNGEERAKGNILERFSAQQFPDLHSELNLSSLELGDSALYFCASSVGPSSYNEQFFGPGTRLTVL.